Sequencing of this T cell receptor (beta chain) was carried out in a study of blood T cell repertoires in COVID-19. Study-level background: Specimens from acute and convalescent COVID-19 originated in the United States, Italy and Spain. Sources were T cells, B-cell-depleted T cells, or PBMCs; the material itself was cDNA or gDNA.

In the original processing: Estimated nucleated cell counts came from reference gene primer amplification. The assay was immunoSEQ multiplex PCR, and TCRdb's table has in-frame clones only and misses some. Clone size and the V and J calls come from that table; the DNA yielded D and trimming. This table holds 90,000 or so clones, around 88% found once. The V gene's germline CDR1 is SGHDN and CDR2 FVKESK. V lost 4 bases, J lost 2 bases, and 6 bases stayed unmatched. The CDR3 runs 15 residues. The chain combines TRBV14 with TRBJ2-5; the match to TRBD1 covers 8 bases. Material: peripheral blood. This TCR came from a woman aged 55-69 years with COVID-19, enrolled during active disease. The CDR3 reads CASSPMTGAQETQYF. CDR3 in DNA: TGTGCCAGCAGCCCTATGACAGGGGCGCAAGAGACCCAGTACTTC.